This paragraph covers one TCR beta chain sequence. Its matching antigen is unknown. V lost 6 bases to trimming and J lost 3 bases, with 11 bases between them. The CDR3 loop spans 14 amino acids. Germline CDR1 is MDHEN and CDR2 is SYDVKM. This specimen belongs to a study of T cell responses to AZD1222 COVID-19 vaccine. Background on the study: Second-dose timings of about 4 or about 12 weeks were pooled. Notes on the study in general: The breadth and depth of Spike-specific TCRs increased once two AZD1222 doses had been given. At baseline, seropositivity was found in only 6 or 7 AZD1222 recipients. CD4 TCRs covered the whole spike, strongest at regions 160-218 and 743-854.

TCRdb's copy holds only in-frame clones and misses some; the assay was immunoSEQ multiplex PCR. The sample gives approximately 150,000 clones, around nine tenths of which show up once; 1.5% to 2% is in the top ten. The TCR originated in an adult in good health. The sequencing used peripheral blood, collected on day 0 of AZD1222 vaccination. The chain is built from TRBV28 and TRBJ2-2; D gene ambiguous. The CDR3 nucleotides are TGTGCCAGCAGCACCCAACGGCACACCGGGGAGCTGTTTTTT. Translated, it gives CASSTQRHTGELFF.